The 21 T cell receptor beta chains reported below all come from one sample, sequenced in a study of T cells in Graves' hyperthyroidism and ophthalmopathy. TCR beta CDR3 regions were amplified from RNA. HTBI primers drove first-round RT-PCR of the TCR CDR3. TCRdb processed the multiplex PCR reads anew with MiXCR; each CDR3 protein has one entry. The sample carries over 500,000 distinct CDR3 sequences, less than 15% recorded once. Sequenced input: blood. The receptors here all came from a woman in her thirties or forties with Graves' hyperthyroidism.

This clonotype was seen at least ten times. This chain links TRBV10-2 with TRBJ2-7; TRBD1 matches at 10 bases. The CDR3 is made up of 13 amino acids. Germline CDR1 reads WSHSY; CDR2 reads SAAADI. Trimming took 6 bases from V and 4 from J; bases not matched to a gene: 3. Here the CDR3 DNA reads TGCGCCAGCAGACGGGACAGGGGTTACGAGCAGTACTTC. Amino acids: CASRRDRGYEQYF.

DNA for the CDR3: TGTGCCAGCAGTTTAGAGACTATGGTTCTGGGCCAGTACTTC. Translating gives CASSLETMVLGQYF. J is TRBJ2-5 and V is TRBV12-3 or TRBV12-4, with D tentatively TRBD2 (5 bases). Trimming removed 1 base from V and 10 bases from J, with 16 bases in between. CDR3 size: 14 residues.

In this sample, this clonotype turned up many times. CDR3 DNA: TGCGCCAGCAGTGAGTCGGCGGCTAGCGGGTTTGTCGAGCAGTACTTC. Its translation is CASSESAASGFVEQYF. The rearrangement uses TRBV10-2 and TRBJ2-7, with TRBD2 matching 8 bases. The length of the CDR3 is 16 residues. The V gene's germline CDR1 is WSHSY and CDR2 SAAADI. Trimming took 0 bases from V and 6 from J; bases not matched to a gene: 10.

This chain uses TRBV4-1 with TRBJ1-6, with TRBD1 matching 9 bases. The germline V gene has CDR1 MGHRA and CDR2 YSYEKL. V trimming: 4 bases; J trimming: 8 bases; junction bases outside the gene matches: 6. This CDR3 comprises 15 residues. CDR3 residues: CASSPQDRGDSPLHF. Written as DNA, the CDR3 is TGCGCCAGCAGCCCCCAGGACAGGGGTGATTCACCCCTCCACTTT.

Ten or more counts support this clonotype. J is TRBJ2-7 and V is TRBV5-1; a weak D match, TRBD2 (6 bases). The CDR3 runs 13 residues. Germline V gives CDR1 SGHRS, CDR2 YFSETQ. Trimming left V 4 bases short and J 2 bases short, with 10 bases between. As DNA, the CDR3 is TGCGCCAGCAGCACAGCGGGCGCCTACGAGCAGTACTTC. Its translation is CASSTAGAYEQYF.

The chain has TRBV19 and TRBJ2-3; 9 nucleotides agree with TRBD1. This CDR3 is built from 14 residues. J lost 3 bases, V lost 7 bases, and 5 bases had no gene match. In germline, CDR1 is LNHDA, CDR2 SQIVND (reference sequence). The chain's CDR3 is CASTSGQGTDTQYF. The CDR3 coding sequence is TGTGCCAGTACCTCGGGACAGGGTACAGATACGCAGTATTTT.

The gene calls are TRBV2 and TRBJ2-3, with 7 bases aligning to TRBD2. The CDR3 is 14 amino acids. The germline CDR1 and CDR2 sequences are SNHLY and FYNNEI. Trimming cost V 7 bases and J 5 bases; bases outside gene matches: 9. The CDR3 here is CASTGGTGQDTQYF. CDR3 sequence (DNA): TGTGCCAGCACCGGGGGGACTGGGCAAGATACGCAGTATTTT.

V and J are TRBV5-6 and TRBJ2-7; maybe TRBD1 (6 bases). Germline CDR1 SGHDT, CDR2 YYEEEE. The ends were cut back, 0 bases at V and 7 bases at J, with 17 bases in the middle. The CDR3 loop spans 15 amino acids. The CDR3 sequence is CASSLVQGQSREQYF. The CDR3 DNA follows: TGTGCCAGCAGCTTGGTCCAGGGGCAGTCTCGGGAGCAGTACTTC. Combining the CDR3 with reference TRBV5-6 and TRBJ2-7 gives the whole variable domain DAGVTQSPTHLIKTRGQQVTLRCSPKSGHDTVSWYQQALGQGPQFIFQYYEEEERQRGNFPDRFSGHQFPNYSSELNVNALLLGDSALYLCASSLVQGQSREQYFGPGTRLTVT.

The V call is TRBV29-1, the J call TRBJ2-3; D is uncertain. The CDR3 is 11 amino acids. Germline V gene sequence: CDR1 SQVTM, CDR2 ANQGSEA. Trimming left V 3 bases short and J 2 bases short, with 3 bases between. The CDR3 region has the DNA TGCAGCGTTGACACCACAGATACGCAGTATTTT. As protein: CSVDTTDTQYF.

This clonotype was seen a handful of times. The chain joins TRBV6-1 to TRBJ1-5, with 7 bases matching TRBD1. Trimming cost V 5 bases and J 4 bases; bases outside gene matches: 5. There are 14 residues in the CDR3. Per the germline V gene, CDR1 is MNHNS and CDR2 is SASEGT. The CDR3 nucleotides read TGTGCCAGCAGTTCACAACAGGGGAATCAGCCCCAGCATTTT. This translates into CASSSQQGNQPQHF.

This clonotype was seen a single time. The chain couples TRBV7-2 to TRBJ2-7, with TRBD1 matching 9 bases. Germline V gene lookup returns CDR1 SGHTA and CDR2 FQGNSA. The CDR3 contains 16 residues. Unmatched junction bases numbered 9, after V lost 5 bases and J lost 1 base. This CDR3 reads CASSPPPTGGSYEQYF. As DNA, the CDR3 is TGTGCCAGCAGCCCCCCGCCGACAGGGGGATCCTACGAGCAGTACTTC.

This clonotype was detected only a few times. The chain joins TRBV2 to TRBJ1-2, with D maybe TRBD1 (6 bases). Trimming left V 8 bases short and J 10 bases short, with 14 bases between. The CDR3 runs 11 residues. Germline values: CDR1 SNHLY, CDR2 FYNNEI. DNA of the CDR3: TGTGCCAGCGTACAGGGTCTTGTCTACACCTTC. It codes for CASVQGLVYTF.

This clonotype was picked up many times. The V call is TRBV28, the J call TRBJ2-7, with 8 positions matching TRBD2. V shed 6 bases and J 2 bases; nucleotides not matched to a gene: 12. CDR1 and CDR2 (germline): MDHEN, SYDVKM. CDR3 length: 16 amino acids. The CDR3 is CASSRGGSAGTYEQYF. The CDR3 DNA sequence: TGTGCCAGCAGCCGGGGGGGCTCGGCGGGTACCTACGAGCAGTACTTC.

This clonotype has only a few counts. V and J are TRBV5-1 and TRBJ2-1; TRBD2 agrees at 7 bases. CDR3 length: 15 residues. Germline loops: CDR1 SGHRS, CDR2 YFSETQ. The trim removed 4 bases at V and 7 bases at J, leaving 11 bases unmatched. CDR3 region: CASSAGGSGGNEQFF. The DNA of the CDR3 is TGCGCCAGCAGCGCAGGCGGGAGTGGGGGGAATGAGCAGTTCTTC.

This clonotype was counted only a few times. The junction departs from the called germline gene at one end, perhaps through a read error. The chain uses TRBV20-1 and TRBJ2-7; possible D gene TRBD1, 5 bases. This CDR3 comprises 12 residues. Germline loops: CDR1 DFQATT, CDR2 SNEGSKA (reference sequence). The CDR3 DNA sequence: TGCAGTGCTAGGGACATAGCCTACGAGCAGTACTTT. Translation gives CSARDIAYEQYF.

Many counts were recorded for this clonotype. This chain links TRBV30 with TRBJ2-7; no clear D. Germline V gene data show CDR1 as GTSNPN and CDR2 as SVGIG (reference sequence). Trimming pared 0 bases from V and 4 bases from J, leaving 10 bases between. The CDR3 loop spans 13 amino acids. CDR3 loop: CAWSVTPQYEQYF. For the CDR3, the DNA is TGTGCCTGGAGTGTAACCCCCCAATACGAGCAGTACTTC.

This sequence joins TRBV4-1 and TRBJ1-1, with D possibly being TRBD1 (6 bases). Germline assignment: CDR1 MGHRA and CDR2 YSYEKL. Trimming pared 4 bases from V and 3 bases from J, leaving 12 bases between. The CDR3 length is 14 residues. This CDR3 is CASSPWDIYTEAFF. CDR3 bases: TGCGCCAGCAGCCCCTGGGACATCTACACTGAAGCTTTCTTT.

J is TRBJ2-2 and V is TRBV18, with D possibly TRBD2 on 5 matching bases. CDR3 length: 15 residues. Trimming removed 3 bases at V and 4 bases at J, with 12 bases between. Germline V lookup: CDR1 KGHSH, CDR2 LQKENI. CDR3 coding DNA: TGTGCCAGCTCACCCCACCAGGACTCCACCGGGGAGCTGTTTTTT. Translating gives CASSPHQDSTGELFF.

This clonotype was counted ten times or more. The chain has TRBV27 and TRBJ2-3; D gene uncertain. V gave up 2 bases and J gave up 0 bases, with 9 bases separating them. The CDR3 contains 15 residues. Per germline, CDR1 MNHEY and CDR2 SMNVEV (reference sequence). CDR3 in amino acids: CASSLAATSTDTQYF. DNA of the CDR3: TGTGCCAGCAGTTTAGCGGCCACTAGCACAGATACGCAGTATTTT.

The rearrangement uses TRBV25-1 and TRBJ2-7; TRBD2 agrees at 13 bases. V lost 4 bases, J lost 2 bases, and 8 bases stayed unmatched. This CDR3 is 17 amino acids long. Germline lookup yields CDR1 MGHDK and CDR2 SYGVNS. This CDR3 is CASSVSGTSGIPYEQYF. CDR3 nucleotide sequence: TGTGCCAGCAGTGTATCCGGGACTAGCGGGATCCCCTACGAGCAGTACTTC.

This chain uses TRBV4-1 with TRBJ2-1; 9 bases align to TRBD2. The CDR3 spans 15 residues. Germline assignment: CDR1 MGHRA and CDR2 YSYEKL. J lost 3 bases, V lost 4 bases, and 4 bases had no gene match. CDR3 amino acids: CASSRETSGYNEQFF. DNA for the CDR3: TGCGCCAGCAGCCGAGAGACTAGCGGCTACAATGAGCAGTTCTTC.